This T cell receptor beta chain was obtained from a study of T cell responses to AZD1222 COVID-19 vaccine. This table comes from immunoSEQ multiplex PCR, and its TCRdb copy is limited to in-frame clones, with some not included. The sample includes approximately 100,000 clones, roughly 91% seen only once; the top ten take roughly 4%. This clone was seen a single time. Antigen: not known. The study, taken as a whole, reports: Spike was spanned by vaccine-associated CD4 TCRs, which were dominant at 160-218 and 743-854. Epitopes outside B.1.351 and B.1.1.7 mutated regions reportedly drew nearly half of spike TCRs.

The CDR3 length is 17 residues. V shed 7 bases, J shed 0 bases, and the junction held 7 bases outside the gene matches. Looked up from germline, CDR1 is SNHLY and CDR2 is FYNNEI. This specimen consisted of peripheral blood, obtained on day 0 of AZD1222 vaccination. The gene calls are TRBV2 and TRBJ2-1; 12 bases fit TRBD2. The receptor was derived from an adult in good health. The CDR3 protein is CASIRLAGGYSYNEQFF. The CDR3 DNA reads TGTGCCAGCATTCGCCTAGCGGGGGGGTACTCCTACAATGAGCAGTTCTTC.